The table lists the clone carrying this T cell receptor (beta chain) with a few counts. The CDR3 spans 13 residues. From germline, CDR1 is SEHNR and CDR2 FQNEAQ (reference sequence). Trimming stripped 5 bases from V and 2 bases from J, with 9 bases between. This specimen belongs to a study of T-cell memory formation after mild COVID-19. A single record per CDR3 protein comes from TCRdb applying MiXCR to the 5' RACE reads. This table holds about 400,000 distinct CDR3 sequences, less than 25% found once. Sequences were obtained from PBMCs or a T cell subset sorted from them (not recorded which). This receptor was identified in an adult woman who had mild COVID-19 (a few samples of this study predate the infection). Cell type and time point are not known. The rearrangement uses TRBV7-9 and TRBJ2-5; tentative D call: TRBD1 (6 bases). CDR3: CASSAGTQETQYF. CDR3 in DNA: TGTGCCAGCAGCGCCGGGACACAAGAGACCCAGTACTTC.